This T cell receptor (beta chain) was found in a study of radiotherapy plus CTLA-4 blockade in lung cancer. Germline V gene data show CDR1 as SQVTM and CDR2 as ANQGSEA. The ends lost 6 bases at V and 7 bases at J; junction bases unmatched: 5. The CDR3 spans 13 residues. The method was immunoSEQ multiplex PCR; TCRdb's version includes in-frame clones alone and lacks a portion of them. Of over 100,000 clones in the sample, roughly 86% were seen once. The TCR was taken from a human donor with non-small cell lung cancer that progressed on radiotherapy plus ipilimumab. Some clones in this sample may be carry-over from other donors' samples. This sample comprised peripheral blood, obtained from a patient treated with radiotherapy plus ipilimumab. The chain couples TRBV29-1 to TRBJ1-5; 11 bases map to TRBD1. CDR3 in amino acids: CSVRTGGGQPQHF. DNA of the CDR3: TGCAGCGTCAGGACAGGGGGCGGGCAGCCCCAGCATTTT. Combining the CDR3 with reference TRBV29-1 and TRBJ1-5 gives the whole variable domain SAVISQKPSRDICQRGTSLTIQCQVDSQVTMMFWYRQQPGQSLTLIATANQGSEATYESGFVIDKFPISRPNLTFSTLTVSNMSPEDSSIYLCSVRTGGGQPQHFGDGTRLSIL.